What follows are 16 T cell receptor beta chains derived from one specimen sequenced in a study of vaccination and CD4 T cells after COVID-19. One entry per CDR3 protein results from TCRdb running MiXCR on the PCR reads. The sample contains about 15,000 distinct CDR3 sequences, roughly two thirds of which appear only once. The specimen was CD4+ T cells from blood, collected after SARS-CoV-2 vaccination. The receptors derive from a human donor who had recovered from COVID-19.

The chain carries TRBV12-3 or TRBV12-4 and TRBJ1-5; D is ambiguous. The CDR3 runs to 14 residues. V lost 8 bases and J lost 2, with 13 bases in between. The chain's CDR3 is CASSPQFGNQPQHF. CDR3 DNA: TGTGCCAGCTCCCCCCAATTTGGCAATCAGCCCCAGCATTTT.

This chain joins TRBV24-1 and TRBJ2-7, with D tentatively TRBD2 (6 bases). The CDR3 is 13 residues long. The V and J ends lost 9 bases and 12 bases respectively, with 23 bases between them. Germline V lookup: CDR1 KGHDR, CDR2 SFDVKD. CDR3 loop: CATGTSPTGPAYF. The CDR3 bases are TGTGCCACCGGGACTTCACCCACCGGCCCGGCGTACTTC.

This clonotype was counted between two and nine times. For the CDR3, the DNA is TGTGCCAGCAGTTTCGGACGGCGACCCTACGAGCAGTACTTC. This codes for CASSFGRRPYEQYF. The chain is built from TRBV12-3 or TRBV12-4 and TRBJ2-7, with D uncertain. This CDR3 is 14 amino acids long. Deletions cut 3 bases from V and 2 bases from J, with 11 bases between.

The rearrangement links TRBV6-1 to TRBJ1-1; D is ambiguous. V was clipped by 6 bases and J by 8 bases, with 7 bases between them. The CDR3 consists of 10 residues. The germline CDR1 and CDR2 sequences are MNHNS and SASEGT. The CDR3 spells CASRAGEAFF. The CDR3 bases are TGTGCCAGCAGGGCTGGGGAAGCTTTCTTT.

J is TRBJ1-1 and V is TRBV2; D gene ambiguous. The ends were cut back, 0 bases at V and 10 bases at J, with 12 bases in the middle. Germline values: CDR1 SNHLY, CDR2 FYNNEI. CDR3 length equals 13 residues. CDR3 sequence reads: CASSEARTQRAFF. The CDR3 DNA sequence: TGTGCCAGCAGTGAAGCTAGGACTCAGAGAGCTTTCTTT.

This clonotype came up a few times. The rearrangement joins TRBV7-8 to TRBJ2-5; no clear D. The V gene lost 3 bases and the J gene lost 0 bases, with 8 bases spanning the gap. Looked up from germline, CDR1 is SGHVS and CDR2 is FQNEAQ. CDR3 length equals 14 residues. CDR3 nucleotide sequence: TGTGCCAGCAGCTTCCGGCGCAACCAAGAGACCCAGTACTTC. It is translated as CASSFRRNQETQYF.

A few counts support this clonotype. The chain recombines TRBV7-2 with TRBJ2-1; TRBD2 aligns across 11 bases. The V gene's germline CDR1 is SGHTA and CDR2 FQGNSA. After removal of 5 bases from V and 7 bases from J, the junction contained 7 bases not matched to a gene. There are 15 residues in the CDR3. The CDR3 DNA follows: TGTGCCAGCAGCAGAGGGACTAGCGGACGTAATGAGCAGTTCTTC. Its translation is CASSRGTSGRNEQFF.

This clonotype appeared a single time. The chain links TRBV7-9 to TRBJ2-2; D is undetermined. This CDR3 is built from 18 residues. In germline, CDR1 is SEHNR, CDR2 FQNEAQ (reference sequence). Trimming removed 6 bases from V and 4 bases from J, with 24 bases in between. The CDR3 nucleotides are TGTGCCAGCAGTTCTACTCCGGCGCGCCCCGGTAGCACCGGGGAGCTGTTTTTT. Its translation: CASSSTPARPGSTGELFF.

On this clonotype: Sequence at one end of the junction differs from germline and may be a read error. The V and J genes are TRBV7-7 and TRBJ2-3; D possibly corresponds to TRBD2 (5 bases). The germline gives CDR1 SSHAT, CDR2 FNYEAQ (reference sequence). The CDR3 covers 16 residues. The CDR3 loop is CASSLVWELPLGTQYF. In DNA, the CDR3 is TGTGCTAGCAGCTTAGTGTGGGAGCTTCCTCTTGGCACGCAGTATTTT.

The rearrangement uses TRBV6-1 and TRBJ2-7; 8 nucleotides align to TRBD1. The CDR3 loop spans 15 amino acids. V lost 8 bases, J lost 1 base, and 10 bases stayed unmatched. Per the germline V gene, CDR1 is MNHNS and CDR2 is SASEGT. CDR3 amino acids: CASGRGTGASYEQYF. The CDR3 bases are TGTGCCAGCGGACGTGGGACAGGAGCTTCCTACGAGCAGTACTTC.

V and J are TRBV19 and TRBJ2-7, with a weak D call TRBD1 (6 bases). Germline CDR1 is LNHDA and CDR2 is SQIVND (reference sequence). Trimming removed 5 bases at V and 10 bases at J, with 21 bases between. The CDR3 runs 14 residues. The CDR3 region is CASSSRDNTNSQYF. The CDR3 DNA sequence: TGTGCCAGTAGTTCTCGGGACAATACCAACAGTCAGTACTTC.

This clonotype has a handful of counts. The CDR3: CASSPQTLRAGNTIYF. The CDR3 DNA is TGTGCCAGCAGTCCTCAGACGTTAAGGGCTGGAAACACCATATATTTT. The chain combines TRBV6-1 with TRBJ1-3; no clear D gene. CDR3 size: 16 residues. Germline V gene lookup returns CDR1 MNHNS and CDR2 SASEGT. V lost 5 bases, J lost 2 bases, and 16 bases lay in between.

To note about this clonotype: The germline gene is not matched at one end of the junction; a read error may be the cause. The genes are TRBV2 and TRBJ2-1, with 9 bases fitting TRBD1. Germline V lookup: CDR1 SNHLY, CDR2 FYNNEI. This CDR3 spans 11 amino acids. CDR3 loop: CASSWDREQLF. The CDR3 DNA follows: TGTGCCAGCAGTTGGGACAGGGAACAGCTCTTC.

V usage is TRBV11-1 and J usage is TRBJ1-6; D gene uncertain. CDR1 is SGHAT and CDR2 is FQDESV in the germline V gene (reference sequence). V was trimmed by 3 bases and J by 8 bases, leaving 14 bases between them. There are 15 residues in the CDR3. This chain's CDR3 is CASSFLGINDSPLHF. DNA of the CDR3: TGTGCCAGCAGCTTCTTAGGGATTAACGATTCACCCCTCCACTTT. The full variable domain, in which reference TRBV11-1 and TRBJ1-6 provide the parts outside the CDR3, is EAEVAQSPRYKITEKSQAVAFWCDPISGHATLYWYRQILGQGPELLVQFQDESVVDDSQLPKDRFSAERLKGVDSTLKIQPAELGDSAMYLCASSFLGINDSPLHFGNGTRLTVT.

There are a few counts of this clonotype. The chain uses TRBV6-1 and TRBJ1-5; a possible D gene is TRBD1 (5 bases). V lost 5 bases and J lost 6, with 20 bases in between. This CDR3 has 16 amino acids. In germline, CDR1 is MNHNS, CDR2 SASEGT. The CDR3 bases are TGTGCCAGCAGTCTAATCCGGGACGGCGGTAGTCAGCCCCAGCATTTT. Translated: CASSLIRDGGSQPQHF.

This chain uses TRBV18 with TRBJ1-2; D gene uncertain. The CDR3 is 14 residues long. Germline V gene lookup returns CDR1 KGHSH and CDR2 LQKENI. Trimming pared 0 bases from V and 0 bases from J, leaving 5 bases between. The CDR3 region has the DNA TGTGCCAGCTCACCACCCTCAGCTAACTATGGCTACACCTTC. Its protein product is CASSPPSANYGYTF.